These 25 T cell receptor beta chains originate from one sample sequenced in a study of T cells of healthy individuals. TCRdb re-derived calls from the 5' RACE reads in MiXCR, one entry per CDR3 protein. This table holds around 63,000 distinct CDR3 sequences, under 20% found once. The receptors here all came from a human donor in good health.

The rearrangement links TRBV6-2 or TRBV6-3 to TRBJ1-2; TRBD1 aligns across 7 bases. After removal of 8 bases from V and 0 bases from J, the junction contained 6 bases not matched to a gene. Per the germline V gene, CDR1 is MNHEY and CDR2 is SVGEGT. CDR3 size: 14 residues. CDR3 loop: CASSEGQSNYGYTF. The DNA of the CDR3 is TGTGCCAGCTCCGAGGGACAGTCTAACTATGGCTACACCTTC.

This clonotype was detected many times. This chain uses TRBV4-3 with TRBJ1-4, with no clear D. The V and J ends lost 1 base and 6 bases respectively, with 15 bases between them. Per germline, CDR1 LGHNA and CDR2 YSLEER. This CDR3 comprises 16 residues. The chain's CDR3 is CASSQGSRPRDEKLFF. DNA of the CDR3: TGCGCCAGCAGCCAAGGGTCGAGACCTCGAGATGAAAAACTGTTTTTT.

This clonotype has just a few counts. This rearrangement joins TRBV3-1 to TRBJ1-6, with a tentative D call TRBD1 (5 bases). Between the trimmed V and J ends, which lost 11 bases and 5 bases, there was a span of 13 bases. Germline-derived CDR1 and CDR2 are LGHDT and YNNKEL (reference sequence). The CDR3 consists of 13 residues. The CDR3 is CASWGGNNSPLHF. CDR3 coding DNA: TGTGCCTCCTGGGGGGGGAATAATTCACCCCTCCACTTT.

This clonotype was found many times. The J gene is TRBJ2-5, the V gene TRBV9; 14 bases are shared with TRBD2. V was clipped by 3 bases and J by 4 bases; unmatched bases: 5. This CDR3 has 16 residues. The germline gives CDR1 SGDLS, CDR2 YYNGEE. CDR3 region: CASSAPGLAGGETQYF. The CDR3 DNA reads TGTGCCAGCAGCGCCCCAGGACTAGCGGGAGGAGAGACCCAGTACTTC.

The V gene is TRBV7-9, the J gene TRBJ1-1; tentatively, D is TRBD1 (6 bases). V was pared by 3 bases and J by 4 bases, with 15 bases between. Per the germline V gene, CDR1 is SEHNR and CDR2 is FQNEAQ (reference sequence). The CDR3 extends over 15 amino acids. Here the CDR3 DNA reads TGTGCCAGCAGCTTCAAGCAGGGGAGGAGCACTGAAGCTTTCTTT. Protein: CASSFKQGRSTEAFF.

The V and J genes are TRBV14 and TRBJ2-1, with D possibly being TRBD1 or TRBD2 (5 bases each). Germline values: CDR1 SGHDN, CDR2 FVKESK. Trimming left V 1 base short and J 8 bases short, with 15 bases between. The CDR3 runs to 15 residues. The CDR3 bases are TGTGCCAGCAGCCAAGCTGGGACGACGGAGGATGAGCAGTTCTTC. Translated, it gives CASSQAGTTEDEQFF.

This chain links TRBV5-1 with TRBJ2-7; 9 bases are a match to TRBD1. Germline V lookup: CDR1 SGHRS, CDR2 YFSETQ. The V gene end was trimmed by 0 bases and the J gene end by 3 bases; junction bases not matched to a gene: 7. This CDR3 has 16 residues. The chain's CDR3 is CASSLGSGDRDYEQYF. The CDR3 nucleotides read TGCGCCAGCAGCTTGGGGTCGGGGGACAGGGACTACGAGCAGTACTTC. Full variable domain (remainder filled in from reference TRBV5-1 and TRBJ2-7): KAGVTQTPRYLIKTRGQQVTLSCSPISGHRSVSWYQQTPGQGLQFLFEYFSETQRNKGNFPGRFSGRQFSNSRSEMNVSTLELGDSALYLCASSLGSGDRDYEQYFGPGTRLTVT.

This clonotype occurred a few times. V gene TRBV12-3 or TRBV12-4 combines with J gene TRBJ1-5; D is unclear. The germline V and J ends were trimmed by 0 bases and 1 base, with 7 bases remaining between them. The CDR3 is 15 amino acids. CDR3 nucleotide sequence: TGTGCCAGCAGTTTAGCAAGGGTGAGCAATCAGCCCCAGCATTTT. Protein product: CASSLARVSNQPQHF.

This clonotype has ten or more counts. The chain carries TRBV12-5 and TRBJ2-1, with D possibly being TRBD2 (5 bases). The CDR3 has 16 amino acids. The V end was cut by 2 bases, the J end by 6 bases, with 17 bases between. Germline V gene sequence: CDR1 LGHNT, CDR2 FRNRAP. For the CDR3, the DNA is TGTGCTAGTGGTTTGACCCTAGGAAGGGCGGGCAATGAGCAGTTCTTC. Protein product: CASGLTLGRAGNEQFF.

This clonotype was observed a handful of times. V and J are TRBV5-1 and TRBJ2-1; maybe TRBD1 (6 bases). Germline CDR1 reads SGHRS; CDR2 reads YFSETQ. V was pared by 2 bases and J by 3 bases, with 9 bases between. The CDR3 is 14 amino acids. The CDR3 loop is CASSLDRSYNEQFF. The CDR3 nucleotides read TGCGCCAGCAGCTTAGACAGGAGCTACAATGAGCAGTTCTTC.

This clonotype occurred many times. The chain couples TRBV7-9 to TRBJ2-1; TRBD2 aligns across 12 bases. Germline V gene lookup returns CDR1 SEHNR and CDR2 FQNEAQ (reference sequence). Germline trimming cut 3 bases from V and 6 bases from J; bases unmatched to any gene: 12. This CDR3 comprises 18 residues. CDR3 protein: CASSLPELAGGRRNEQFF. The CDR3 nucleotides are TGTGCCAGCAGCTTGCCTGAGCTAGCGGGGGGGCGACGCAATGAGCAGTTCTTC.

This clonotype appeared many times. The V and J genes are TRBV20-1 and TRBJ2-5; no clear D. Germline loops: CDR1 DFQATT, CDR2 SNEGSKA (reference sequence). This CDR3 is 12 amino acids long. Trimming pared 3 bases from V and 2 bases from J, leaving 7 bases between. The CDR3 here is CSARLLQETQYF. In nucleotides, the CDR3 is TGCAGTGCTAGGCTACTGCAAGAGACCCAGTACTTC.

This clonotype has ten or more counts. CDR3 nucleotides: TGCAGCGTTGTACAGGGGCAAGAGACCCAGTACTTC. The encoded protein is CSVVQGQETQYF. This chain uses TRBV29-1 with TRBJ2-5; 7 bases agree with TRBD1. V shed 4 bases, J shed 2 bases, and the junction held 1 base outside the gene matches. The CDR3 contains 12 residues. Germline-derived CDR1 and CDR2 are SQVTM and ANQGSEA.

This clonotype was seen more than once but under ten times. V usage is TRBV10-3 and J usage is TRBJ1-4, with 7 bases identical to TRBD1. The CDR3 totals 14 residues. V shed 3 bases, J shed 8 bases, and the junction held 6 bases outside the gene matches. Germline CDR1 and CDR2: ENHRY and SYGVKD. The CDR3 DNA follows: TGTGCCATCAGTGATGCCCGACAGGGAGAAAAACTGTTTTTT. As protein: CAISDARQGEKLFF.

In this sample, this clonotype turned up many times. J is TRBJ2-1 and V is TRBV7-3, with D possibly matching TRBD2 (6 bases). Trimming pared 1 base from V and 10 bases from J, leaving 8 bases between. The CDR3 loop spans 12 amino acids. Germline values: CDR1 SGHTA, CDR2 FQGTGA. The CDR3 coding sequence is TGTGCCAGCAGCTTAAACCGGGGGGAGCAGTTCTTC. It translates to CASSLNRGEQFF.

The gene calls are TRBV3-1 and TRBJ1-4; 8 positions agree with TRBD1. The V gene's germline CDR1 is LGHDT and CDR2 YNNKEL (reference sequence). After removal of 4 bases from V and 5 bases from J, the junction contained 6 bases not matched to a gene. The CDR3 length is 15 residues. CDR3 residues: CASSPHRGGNEKLFF. In DNA, the CDR3 is TGTGCCAGCAGCCCCCACAGGGGGGGGAATGAAAAACTGTTTTTT. The entire variable domain, with the rest obtained from reference TRBV3-1 and TRBJ1-4, is as follows: DTAVSQTPKYLVTQMGNDKSIKCEQNLGHDTMYWYKQDSKKFLKIMFSYNNKELIINETVPNRFSPKSPDKAHLNLHINSLELGDSAVYFCASSPHRGGNEKLFFGSGTQLSVL.

The sample holds a few counts of this clonotype. V usage is TRBV29-1 and J usage is TRBJ2-5; no definite D call. Trimming stripped 7 bases from V and 2 bases from J, with 11 bases between. The CDR3 runs 12 residues. Germline values: CDR1 SQVTM, CDR2 ANQGSEA. The chain's CDR3 is CSARQVQETQYF. Written as DNA, the CDR3 is TGCAGCGCCCGGCAGGTTCAAGAGACCCAGTACTTC.

CDR3 nucleotides: TGTGCCAGTACCCTTGGGAATGAGCAGTTCTTC. Its translation is CASTLGNEQFF. V gene TRBV6-5 combines with J gene TRBJ2-1; D remains ambiguous. The CDR3 length is 11 residues. Deletions cut 9 bases from V and 7 bases from J, with 10 bases between. Per the germline V gene, CDR1 is MNHEY and CDR2 is SVGAGI.

V gene TRBV7-6 combines with J gene TRBJ2-1; 10 nucleotides line up with TRBD1. CDR1 SGHVS and CDR2 FNYEAQ come from the germline V gene. Trimming at V came to 5 bases and at J to 5 bases, leaving 6 bases not matched to a gene. The CDR3 runs to 15 residues. The CDR3 here is CASSPGTGANNEQFF. Written as DNA, the CDR3 is TGTGCCAGCAGCCCTGGGACAGGGGCCAACAATGAGCAGTTCTTC.

About this clonotype itself: One base away lies a much larger clone, so this may be a sequencing read error. This chain uses TRBV20-1 with TRBJ2-3, with 8 bases aligning to TRBD2. Germline lookup yields CDR1 DFQATT and CDR2 SNEGSKA (reference sequence). The CDR3 loop spans 15 amino acids. Trimming removed 1 base from V and 7 bases from J; junction bases left unmatched: 10. CDR3 loop: CSARAPRREVYTQYF. The CDR3, as DNA: TGCAGTGCTAGAGCCCCCCGGCGGGAGGTATATACGCAGTATTTT.

This clonotype was recorded at least ten times. This chain connects TRBV9 to TRBJ2-7; the D gene is possibly TRBD1 (6 bases). This CDR3 is 14 amino acids long. With 2 bases removed from V and 0 bases from J, the gap between germline ends came to 9 bases. Germline CDR1 and CDR2: SGDLS and YYNGEE. CDR3 nucleotides: TGTGCCAGCAGCGTTGAGACAGGCTCCTACGAGCAGTACTTC. Translating gives CASSVETGSYEQYF.

The genes are TRBV29-1 and TRBJ2-3; maybe TRBD1 (6 bases). Germline V gene sequence: CDR1 SQVTM, CDR2 ANQGSEA. Between the trimmed V and J ends, which lost 7 bases and 2 bases, there was a span of 19 bases. The CDR3 is 15 amino acids. The CDR3, as DNA: TGCAGCGCAGGTTTAGTGGGGGCCTACACAGATACGCAGTATTTT. It codes for CSAGLVGAYTDTQYF.

V usage is TRBV2 and J usage is TRBJ2-1, with D maybe TRBD2 (6 bases). V was shortened by 10 bases and J by 6 bases, with 16 bases between the two germline ends. Germline V lookup: CDR1 SNHLY, CDR2 FYNNEI. The CDR3 totals 13 residues. The CDR3 coding sequence is TGTGCCAACCACCGGGACTCCGGCAATGAGCAGTTCTTC. This gives the protein CANHRDSGNEQFF.

This clonotype was observed many times. One end of the junction is discordant with germline, which a read error may explain. The chain carries TRBV12-5 and TRBJ1-1; D is ambiguous. The CDR3 loop spans 14 amino acids. CDR1 and CDR2 (germline): LGHNT, FRNRAP. CDR3 protein: CASGLDVGNSEAFF. For the CDR3, the DNA is TGTGCTAGTGGTTTGGACGTGGGGAACTCTGAAGCTTTCTTT. Full variable domain (outside the CDR3, taken from reference TRBV12-5 and TRBJ1-1): DARVTQTPRHKVTEMGQEVTMRCQPILGHNTVFWYRQTMMQGLELLAYFRNRAPLDDSGMPKDRFSAEMPDATLATLKIQPSEPRDSAVYFCASGLDVGNSEAFFGQGTRLTVV.

The chain combines TRBV6-2 or TRBV6-3 with TRBJ2-1, with D possibly being TRBD1 (5 bases). Between the trimmed V and J ends, which lost 4 bases and 0 bases, there was a span of 19 bases. Germline loops: CDR1 MNHEY, CDR2 SVGEGT. The length of the CDR3 is 18 residues. CDR3: CASSCFPQGRSSYNEQFF. CDR3 nucleotide sequence: TGTGCCAGCAGTTGCTTCCCGCAGGGCAGAAGCTCCTACAATGAGCAGTTCTTC.